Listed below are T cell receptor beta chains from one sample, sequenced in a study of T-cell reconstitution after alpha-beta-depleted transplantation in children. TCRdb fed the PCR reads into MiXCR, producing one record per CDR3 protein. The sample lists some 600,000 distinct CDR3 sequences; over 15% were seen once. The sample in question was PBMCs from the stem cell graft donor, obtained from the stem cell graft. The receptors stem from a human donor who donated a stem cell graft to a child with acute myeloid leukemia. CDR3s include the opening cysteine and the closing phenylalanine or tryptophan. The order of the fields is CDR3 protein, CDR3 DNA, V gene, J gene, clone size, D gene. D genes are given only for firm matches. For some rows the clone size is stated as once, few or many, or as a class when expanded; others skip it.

cdr3_aa: CSLWGGQTDTQYF; cdr3_nt: TGCAGCCTGTGGGGAGGGCAGACAGATACGCAGTATTTT; v_call: TRBV29-1; j_call: TRBJ2-3; clone_size: few; d_call: TRBD2
cdr3_aa: CASSLLTSFETQYF; cdr3_nt: TGTGCCAGCAGTTTGTTGACTAGCTTCGAGACCCAGTACTTC; v_call: TRBV28; j_call: TRBJ2-5; clone_size: NA; d_call: TRBD2
cdr3_aa: CAISSRDGEAFF; cdr3_nt: TGTGCCATCAGTTCCCGGGACGGCGAAGCTTTCTTT; v_call: TRBV10-3; j_call: TRBJ1-1; clone_size: few; d_call: NA
cdr3_aa: CASSSGGRRDREYEQYF; cdr3_nt: TGTGCCAGCAGCTCCGGGGGAAGGCGGGACAGAGAGTACGAGCAGTACTTC; v_call: TRBV7-9; j_call: TRBJ2-7; clone_size: NA; d_call: NA
cdr3_aa: CASSSRGVYEQFF; cdr3_nt: TGTGCCAGCAGCTCGCGGGGGGTGTATGAGCAGTTCTTC; v_call: TRBV7-9; j_call: TRBJ2-1; clone_size: few; d_call: TRBD2
cdr3_aa: CSTAREGNSPLHF; cdr3_nt: TGCAGCACGGCGAGGGAAGGAAATTCACCCCTCCACTTT; v_call: TRBV20-1; j_call: TRBJ1-6; clone_size: many; d_call: NA
cdr3_aa: CASSARQGQGQPQHF; cdr3_nt: TGTGCCAGCAGCGCGAGACAGGGGCAGGGTCAGCCCCAGCATTTT; v_call: TRBV7-6; j_call: TRBJ1-5; clone_size: few; d_call: TRBD1
cdr3_aa: CASQWDLGTEAFF; cdr3_nt: TGTGCCAGCCAATGGGACCTGGGCACTGAAGCTTTCTTT; v_call: TRBV27; j_call: TRBJ1-1; clone_size: few; d_call: NA
cdr3_aa: CASSLAPKGGLPQYF; cdr3_nt: TGTGCCAGCAGTTTGGCCCCCAAGGGGGGACTGCCCCAGTATTTT; v_call: TRBV6-2/TRBV6-3; j_call: TRBJ2-3; clone_size: NA; d_call: NA
cdr3_aa: CASSVQSSYNEQFF; cdr3_nt: TGTGCCAGCAGCGTGCAGAGCTCCTACAATGAGCAGTTCTTC; v_call: TRBV7-8; j_call: TRBJ2-1; clone_size: few; d_call: NA